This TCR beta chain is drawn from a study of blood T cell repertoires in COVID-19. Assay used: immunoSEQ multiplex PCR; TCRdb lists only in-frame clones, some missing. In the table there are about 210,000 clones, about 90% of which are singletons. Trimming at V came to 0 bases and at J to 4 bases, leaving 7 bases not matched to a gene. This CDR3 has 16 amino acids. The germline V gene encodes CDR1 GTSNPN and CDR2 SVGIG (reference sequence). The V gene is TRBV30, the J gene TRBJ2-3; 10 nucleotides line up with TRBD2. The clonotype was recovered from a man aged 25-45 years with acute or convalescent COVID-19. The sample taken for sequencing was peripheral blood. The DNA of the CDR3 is TGTGCCTGGAGTGTAGGACTAGCGGAGGGGGCAGATACGCAGTATTTT. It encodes CAWSVGLAEGADTQYF. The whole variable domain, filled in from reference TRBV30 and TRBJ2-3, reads SQTIHQWPATLVQPVGSPLSLECTVEGTSNPNLYWYRQAAGRGLQLLFYSVGIGQISSEVPQNLSASRPQDRQFILSSKKLLLSDSGFYLCAWSVGLAEGADTQYFGPGTRLTVL.